The 10 T cell receptor beta chains below come from one sample, sequenced in a study of blood T cells in healthy people across ages. Using a J-beta primer mix together with a sample-barcoded 5' primer, a second PCR was run for about 7 to 12 cycles. TCRdb reprocessed the 5' RACE reads via MiXCR and lists one record per CDR3 protein. The sample has 700,000 to 900,000 distinct CDR3 sequences; approximately 24% are singletons. These data also featured in a second study, about T cells of mothers and their children.

Specimen: blood. The origin of the receptors is a boy between 10 and 17 years old in good health.

This clonotype has more than one count but fewer than ten. The chain joins TRBV12-3 or TRBV12-4 to TRBJ1-6; D remains unclear. The CDR3 has 14 amino acids. Trimming took 4 bases from V and 6 from J, leaving 10 bases between them. In DNA form, the CDR3 reads TGTGCCAGCAGTTCTATGACTATTAATTCACCCCTCCACTTT. Translated: CASSSMTINSPLHF.

In regard to this clonotype: One junction end does not reproduce the germline sequence, and a read error may be involved. This chain links TRBV27 with TRBJ1-1; D gene ambiguous. The germline V gene encodes CDR1 MNHEY and CDR2 SMNVEV (reference sequence). The CDR3 sequence is 13 residues long. CDR3 in amino acids: CAGSFLMNTEAFF. CDR3 sequence (DNA): TGTGCCGGCAGTTTTTTAATGAACACTGAAGCTTTCTTT.

The gene calls are TRBV5-8 and TRBJ2-5; D unresolved. The end of the DNA is better explained by TRBJ2-1, so the J call may be wrong. The germline V gene encodes CDR1 SGHTS and CDR2 YDEGEE. There are 11 residues in the CDR3. Written as DNA, the CDR3 is TGTGCCAGCAGCTCCTCCCATGAGCAGTTCTTC. It translates to CASSSSHEQFF.

This clonotype was observed a handful of times. J is TRBJ2-7 and V is TRBV12-3 or TRBV12-4; possibly TRBD1 for D (5 bases). This CDR3 spans 13 amino acids. With 5 bases removed from V and 7 bases from J, the gap between germline ends came to 15 bases. This CDR3 is CASSLGAPWEQYF. In DNA, the CDR3 is TGTGCCAGCAGTCTAGGGGCCCCCTGGGAGCAGTACTTC.

The genes are TRBV6-5 and TRBJ2-3; D is unclear. Per germline, CDR1 MNHEY and CDR2 SVGAGI. The CDR3 is made up of 10 amino acids. The CDR3 here is CGSPGYTQYF. DNA for the CDR3: TGTGGATCTCCGGGTTATACGCAGTATTTT.

V and J are TRBV29-1 and TRBJ1-4; D remains ambiguous. Deletions cut 4 bases from V and 4 bases from J, with 10 bases between. Germline CDR1 and CDR2: SQVTM and ANQGSEA. The CDR3 is 13 amino acids. The CDR3: CSVGAANNEKLFF. The CDR3 coding sequence is TGCAGCGTTGGGGCAGCAAATAATGAAAAACTGTTTTTT.

V gene TRBV15 combines with J gene TRBJ2-7; the match to TRBD2 covers 8 bases. This CDR3 region has 14 residues. The V segment lost 5 bases and the J segment 7 bases; nucleotides outside the gene matches: 10. Germline V CDR1 and CDR2: LNHNV, YYDKDF (reference sequence). The CDR3 protein is CATSPGLAGPEQYF. The CDR3 coding sequence is TGTGCCACCAGCCCCGGGCTAGCGGGCCCGGAGCAGTACTTC.

Details on this clonotype: Germline is not matched at one junction end, which may reflect a read error. V and J are TRBV2 and TRBJ2-6; 7 positions agree with TRBD1. Germline values: CDR1 SNHLY, CDR2 FYNNEI. There are 15 residues in the CDR3. The DNA of the CDR3 is TGTGCCGGCAGTCATCCCAGGGGGGGGGCCAACGTCCTGACTTTC. Protein sequence: CAGSHPRGGANVLTF.

A note on this clonotype: The junction shows a germline mismatch at one end, possibly a read error. V gene TRBV5-6 combines with J gene TRBJ2-1; no firm D call. Germline values: CDR1 SGHDT, CDR2 YYEEEE. The CDR3 is made up of 11 amino acids. CDR3 DNA sequence: TGTGCCAGCAGCTTGCAAGAGTTACTGGTCTTC. Its translation is CASSLQELLVF. Filled out from reference TRBV5-6 and TRBJ2-1, the complete variable domain reads DAGVTQSPTHLIKTRGQQVTLRCSPKSGHDTVSWYQQALGQGPQFIFQYYEEEERQRGNFPDRFSGHQFPNYSSELNVNALLLGDSALYLCASSLQELLVFGPGTRLTVL.

The chain recombines TRBV29-1 with TRBJ2-1; TRBD2 is a possible D gene (6 bases). V gave up 7 bases and J gave up 3 bases, with 13 bases separating them. The CDR3 consists of 13 residues. CDR1 and CDR2 (germline): SQVTM, ANQGSEA. CDR3 amino acids: CSGRPGDYNEQFF. CDR3 in DNA: TGCAGCGGCCGGCCGGGGGACTACAATGAGCAGTTCTTC.